This T cell receptor (beta chain) was observed in a study of blood T cells in healthy people across ages. Germline values: CDR1 MNHNS, CDR2 SASEGT. The CDR3 runs 16 residues. With V trimmed by 4 bases and J by 2 bases, 5 bases remained unmatched. Combining a sample-barcoded 5' primer with a J-beta primer mix, a second PCR ran for about 6 to 11 cycles. TCRdb re-called the 5' RACE reads through MiXCR, storing one row per CDR3 protein. The profile shows roughly 650,000 distinct CDR3 sequences, roughly 32% of them singletons. The TCR was taken from a woman of 80 years or more in good health. The chain recombines TRBV6-1 with TRBJ2-3; 11 bases are shared with TRBD2. The material sequenced was blood. Here the CDR3 reads CASSATTSGATDTQYF. Written as DNA, the CDR3 is TGTGCCAGCAGTGCCACGACTAGCGGGGCCACAGATACGCAGTATTTT.